The 24 T cell receptor beta chains in this list originate from one sample, sequenced in a study of T cells in Graves' hyperthyroidism and ophthalmopathy. RNA transcripts yielded amplified TCR beta CDR3 regions. First-round RT-PCR targeting the TCR CDR3 was performed with the HTBI primer set. TCRdb fed the multiplex PCR reads into MiXCR, producing one record per CDR3 protein. The sample shows a few hundred thousand distinct CDR3 sequences, roughly a sixth of them seen only once. The specimen was blood. The source is a woman in her thirties with Graves' ophthalmopathy.

The rearrangement joins TRBV20-1 to TRBJ1-5, with D unclear. Germline-derived CDR1 and CDR2 are DFQATT and SNEGSKA (reference sequence). Trimming stripped 2 bases from V and 4 bases from J, with 9 bases between. The CDR3 covers 13 residues. The CDR3 bases are TGCAGTGCTAGAAGGGCAGTAAATCAGCCCCAGCATTTT. This gives the protein CSARRAVNQPQHF.

This clonotype was counted ten times or more. The chain employs TRBV18 and TRBJ2-7; weak D call: TRBD1 (6 bases). Germline V gene lookup returns CDR1 KGHSH and CDR2 LQKENI. The ends were cut back, 3 bases at V and 0 bases at J, with 9 bases in the middle. This CDR3 has 14 residues. CDR3 nucleotide sequence: TGTGCCAGCTCACCGCGACAGGACTCCTACGAGCAGTACTTC. Protein: CASSPRQDSYEQYF.

This clonotype was counted at least ten times. This sequence joins TRBV10-3 and TRBJ1-5, with D hard to call. The CDR3 runs to 14 residues. With 0 bases removed from V and 3 bases from J, the gap between germline ends came to 6 bases. Germline-derived CDR1 and CDR2 are ENHRY and SYGVKD. The CDR3 loop is CAISESGDNQPQHF. The CDR3 nucleotides read TGTGCCATCAGTGAGTCGGGAGACAATCAGCCCCAGCATTTT.

This clonotype came up a few times. CDR3 sequence (DNA): TGTGCCAGCAGATTACAGGGGAGCTCTGGAAACACCATATATTTT. It specifies CASRLQGSSGNTIYF. The chain is built from TRBV6-1 and TRBJ1-3; the match to TRBD1 covers 7 bases. The V gene's germline CDR1 is MNHNS and CDR2 SASEGT. The V gene end was trimmed by 6 bases and the J gene end by 0 bases; junction bases not matched to a gene: 5. The CDR3 spans 15 residues.

On this clonotype: A much larger clonotype is one base distant, so this may be a read error. This chain connects TRBV28 to TRBJ2-7; a weak D match, TRBD1 (6 bases). Germline lookup yields CDR1 MDHEN and CDR2 SYDVKM. CDR3 length: 18 residues. V was cut by 6 bases and J by 0 bases, with 24 bases left in between. CDR3 amino acids: CASSLGPTGHRSSYEQYF. The DNA of the CDR3 is TGTGCCAGCAGCCTTGGGCCTACGGGACACCGAAGCTCCTACGAGCAGTACTTC.

The chain employs TRBV4-1 and TRBJ2-2, with a tentative D call TRBD2 (5 bases). Trimming shortened V by 4 bases and J by 5 bases, and 8 bases separated the two germline ends. In germline, CDR1 is MGHRA, CDR2 YSYEKL. The CDR3 spans 13 residues. This CDR3 is CASSRTATGELFF. CDR3 DNA sequence: TGCGCCAGCAGCCGGACTGCTACCGGGGAGCTGTTTTTT.

The chain uses TRBV19 and TRBJ2-7, with D perhaps TRBD1 (6 bases). This CDR3 has 13 residues. The V gene lost 11 bases and the J gene lost 0 bases, with 14 bases spanning the gap. Germline assignment: CDR1 LNHDA and CDR2 SQIVND (reference sequence). Written as DNA, the CDR3 is TGTGCCTGTGCCCGGGACATCTCCTACGAGCAGTACTTC. Protein product: CACARDISYEQYF.

This clonotype was detected ten times or more. The chain uses TRBV2 and TRBJ2-7; TRBD1 might be the D (5 bases). The CDR3 covers 13 residues. The ends were cut back, 7 bases at V and 4 bases at J, with 14 bases in the middle. Germline values: CDR1 SNHLY, CDR2 FYNNEI. The CDR3 region is CASTHVQGYEQYF. CDR3 coding DNA: TGTGCCAGCACACACGTTCAGGGTTACGAGCAGTACTTC.

This sequence joins TRBV15 and TRBJ2-3; D is uncertain. The CDR3 has 15 residues. Trimming took off 4 bases at V and 0 bases at J, with 11 bases between the two ends. Germline V gene lookup returns CDR1 LNHNV and CDR2 YYDKDF (reference sequence). CDR3 protein: CATSNGPGSTDTQYF. Here the CDR3 DNA reads TGTGCCACCAGCAACGGCCCCGGGAGCACAGATACGCAGTATTTT.

In this sample, this clonotype turned up many times. The chain joins TRBV5-1 to TRBJ2-7; no clear D. Germline V CDR1 and CDR2: SGHRS, YFSETQ. V was pared by 4 bases and J by 6 bases, with 8 bases between. The CDR3 totals 11 residues. CDR3 residues: CASSLQGEQYF. In DNA form, the CDR3 reads TGCGCCAGCAGCCTCCAAGGCGAGCAGTACTTC.

V usage is TRBV5-8 and J usage is TRBJ1-1, with 11 positions matching TRBD1. The germline V gene encodes CDR1 SGHTS and CDR2 YDEGEE. The J segment lost 3 bases and the V segment lost 4 bases, leaving 2 bases of the junction unmatched. The CDR3 is 14 amino acids. The CDR3: CASSPDRGHTEAFF. DNA for the CDR3: TGTGCCAGCAGCCCGGACAGGGGGCACACTGAAGCTTTCTTT. Filled out from reference TRBV5-8 and TRBJ1-1, the complete variable domain reads EAGVTQSPTHLIKTRGQQATLRCSPISGHTSVYWYQQALGLGLQFLLWYDEGEERNRGNFPPRFSGRQFPNYSSELNVNALELEDSALYLCASSPDRGHTEAFFGQGTRLTVV.

The rearrangement joins TRBV28 to TRBJ1-1; TRBD1 is a possible D gene (6 bases). CDR3 size: 12 residues. The V end lost 8 bases, the J end lost 5 bases, and 12 bases lay between the germline ends. Looked up from germline, CDR1 is MDHEN and CDR2 is SYDVKM. The DNA of the CDR3 is TGTGCCAGCGACAGTAGGGGGACTGAAGCTTTCTTT. Translating gives CASDSRGTEAFF.

V usage is TRBV28 and J usage is TRBJ2-7; D unresolved. With 5 bases removed from V and 0 bases from J, the gap between germline ends came to 11 bases. CDR3 length: 14 amino acids. Germline CDR1 is MDHEN and CDR2 is SYDVKM. The CDR3 DNA is TGTGCCAGCAGTATGGTGGATAGCTCCTACGAGCAGTACTTC. As protein: CASSMVDSSYEQYF.

This clonotype was detected only a few times. This rearrangement joins TRBV28 to TRBJ1-1, with D perhaps TRBD1 (6 bases). Germline V lookup: CDR1 MDHEN, CDR2 SYDVKM. Trimming left V 3 bases short and J 5 bases short, with 16 bases between. This CDR3 is 15 amino acids long. CDR3 protein: CASSLSGGGFTEAFF. The CDR3 region has the DNA TGTGCCAGCAGTTTGTCCGGCGGGGGCTTTACTGAAGCTTTCTTT.

In its sample, this clonotype was seen many times. V usage is TRBV28 and J usage is TRBJ2-1; D possibly corresponds to TRBD2 (6 bases). Germline V gives CDR1 MDHEN, CDR2 SYDVKM. Deletions cut 11 bases from V and 3 bases from J, with 17 bases between. The CDR3 loop spans 14 amino acids. The DNA for the CDR3 is TGTGCCTGCGTGCGGGACGCTAACTACAATGAGCAGTTCTTC. Protein product: CACVRDANYNEQFF.

CDR3 sequence: CSAIGTSGRNEQFF. The CDR3, as DNA: TGCAGTGCCATAGGGACTAGCGGACGCAATGAGCAGTTCTTC. The chain joins TRBV20-1 to TRBJ2-1; 11 bases align to TRBD2. V shed 6 bases, J shed 6 bases, and the junction held 7 bases outside the gene matches. Germline CDR1 reads DFQATT; CDR2 reads SNEGSKA (reference sequence). The CDR3 has 14 residues.

A note on this clonotype: This may arise from a read error, as a much more abundant clone is one base away. The chain couples TRBV6-2 or TRBV6-3 to TRBJ2-7; TRBD1 might be the D (5 bases). Looked up from germline, CDR1 is MNHEY and CDR2 is SVGEGT. V was cut by 0 bases and J by 4 bases, with 19 bases left in between. This CDR3 is 17 amino acids long. The CDR3 spells CASSYSKGSRELYEQYF. CDR3 nucleotide sequence: TGTGCCAGCAGTTACTCCAAAGGTAGCAGGGAACTTTACGAGCAGTACTTC.

This clonotype was counted a few times. V usage is TRBV28 and J usage is TRBJ2-5; 8 bases are a match to TRBD2. Trimming cost V 3 bases and J 13 bases; bases outside gene matches: 16. CDR1 MDHEN and CDR2 SYDVKM come from the germline V gene. This CDR3 contains 15 residues. CDR3: CASSFSVTAGESRYF. The CDR3 DNA sequence: TGTGCCAGCAGTTTTTCTGTGACAGCGGGAGAAAGTAGGTACTTC.

J is TRBJ1-4 and V is TRBV30; 9 positions match TRBD1. The CDR3 totals 16 residues. Germline V gene sequence: CDR1 GTSNPN, CDR2 SVGIG (reference sequence). V shed 1 base and J 5 bases; nucleotides not matched to a gene: 8. The CDR3 reads CAWSARDRVWNEKLFF. CDR3 nucleotide sequence: TGTGCCTGGAGTGCTCGGGACAGGGTATGGAATGAAAAACTGTTTTTT. The full variable domain, its missing parts supplied by reference TRBV30 and TRBJ1-4, is SQTIHQWPATLVQPVGSPLSLECTVEGTSNPNLYWYRQAAGRGLQLLFYSVGIGQISSEVPQNLSASRPQDRQFILSSKKLLLSDSGFYLCAWSARDRVWNEKLFFGSGTQLSVL.

For the CDR3, the DNA is TGCGCCAGCAGCCGTACTATCAACACTGAGCAGTTCTTC. Translated: CASSRTINTEQFF. V and J are TRBV4-3 and TRBJ2-1; D not resolved. CDR3 length equals 13 residues. Germline V gene sequence: CDR1 LGHNA, CDR2 YSLEER. The V and J ends lost 4 bases and 9 bases respectively, with 13 bases between them.

This clonotype was seen repeatedly, ten times or more. J is TRBJ2-1 and V is TRBV12-3 or TRBV12-4; 7 nucleotides match TRBD1. The CDR3 has 13 residues. With V trimmed by 9 bases and J by 4 bases, 6 bases remained unmatched. CDR3 sequence reads: CASGTESYNEQFF. The CDR3 nucleotides read TGTGCCAGTGGGACAGAATCATACAATGAGCAGTTCTTC.

The chain links TRBV14 to TRBJ2-1, with a weak D call TRBD1 (6 bases). CDR1 SGHDN and CDR2 FVKESK come from the germline V gene. V dropped 0 bases and J dropped 6 bases, with 15 bases sitting between them. The CDR3 runs to 16 residues. The CDR3 sequence: CASSQDDTGTGNEQFF. Here the CDR3 DNA reads TGTGCCAGCAGCCAAGACGATACAGGGACCGGCAATGAGCAGTTCTTC. The whole variable domain, remainder taken from reference TRBV14 and TRBJ2-1, is EAGVTQFPSHSVIEKGQTVTLRCDPISGHDNLYWYRRVMGKEIKFLLHFVKESKQDESGMPNNRFLAERTGGTYSTLKVQPAELEDSGVYFCASSQDDTGTGNEQFFGPGTRLTVL.

A single count supports this clonotype. The chain uses TRBV24-1 and TRBJ1-5, with 10 bases that match TRBD1. The CDR3 totals 17 residues. The V segment lost 4 bases and the J segment 3 bases; nucleotides outside the gene matches: 8. Germline V gives CDR1 KGHDR, CDR2 SFDVKD. The CDR3: CATSDRPTGGLNQPQHF. CDR3 coding DNA: TGTGCCACCAGTGACCGACCGACAGGGGGCCTCAATCAGCCCCAGCATTTT.

The V gene is TRBV7-9, the J gene TRBJ1-1; unclear D gene. The CDR3 totals 13 residues. Germline CDR1 and CDR2: SEHNR and FQNEAQ (reference sequence). Trimming cost V 2 bases and J 8 bases, with 12 bases left between them. CDR3 nucleotides: TGTGCCAGCAGCTTAAGCGGGGATGTCGAAGCTTTCTTT. Translation gives CASSLSGDVEAFF.